This T cell receptor (beta chain) stems from a study of T cell responses to AZD1222 COVID-19 vaccine (dated by TCRdb to the early 2020s). For context, the study as a whole: AZD1222 recipients with second doses at about 4 weeks or about 12 weeks were pooled, because spike-specific TCR depth and breadth did not differ between schedules. Enrollment into the trials was organized by age into subgroups of 18-55, 56-69 and 70-plus years, and those subgroups contained roughly 150, 30 and 60 TCR-sequenced participants, respectively. A total of under 250 trial participants underwent TCR sequencing, of whom 207 had received two doses of AZD1222 and some 25 had received two doses of the MenACWY control vaccine.

Here is what the overall study found, with its caveats: Because no day 14 peak-response samples were available, repertoires were characterized only after the peak T cell response. CD4 TCRs associated with the vaccine covered the entire spike protein, and the dominant responses were in regions 160-218 and 743-854. Participants were mostly white British and included more females than males, and it was suggested by the authors that clonal diversity may have been underestimated. The 56-69-year group was small, and its depth increase did not reach significance, likely because of low power. Spike-specific TCR breadth and depth rose significantly after two AZD1222 doses compared with day 0 and with MenACWY recipients. Conclusions about previously exposed vaccinees were limited because only a handful of AZD1222 recipients were SARS-CoV-2 seropositive at baseline. Reportedly, close to half of the unique spike-specific TCRs recognized epitopes lying outside the regions that are mutated in the B.1.351 and B.1.1.7 variants.

A remark on this clone: Its specific antigen is unknown. Base qualities are not provided; no much larger clone lies one nucleotide away.

V is pruned by 0 bases and J by 2 bases, leaving 4 bases of the junction without a gene match. From cysteine to phenylalanine, the CDR3 is 15 amino acids long. Just CDR3 DNA is preserved here, 45 bases in frame from base 1. CDR1 SGHNT and CDR2 YYREEE are derived from the germline V gene (reference sequence). The CDR3 regions of human TCRbeta chains were analyzed by immunosequencing. The published analysis was carried out like this. Repertoire TCRs were matched against a reference library of SARS-CoV-2-specific TCRs generated with the MIRA antigen-specificity platform. Breadth was defined as the fraction of unique TCRs that were SARS-CoV-2-associated. Depth was defined as the fraction of total T cells that were SARS-CoV-2-associated. Using the MIRA data, each spike-specific TCR was assigned both to the spike region to which the TCR was reactive and to a CD4 or CD8 class. Log10-transformed breadth and depth values were compared by one-way ANOVA with Sidak's multiple comparisons tests. What TCRdb holds here is the immuneACCESS table cut down to in-frame rearrangements. Part of the clones is not present; checked against another copy, under half of the missing clones reflect an unresolved V gene, and the others are unexplained. The V and J calls and clone size are taken from that table; D and trimming were inferred from the DNA. For this sample there are around 120,000 clones; roughly 90% appear just once. The ten largest account for roughly 8% of the sample.

The time point tag for this specimen amounts to: baseline before first vaccination. Vaccinee samples were obtained from the UK trials COV001 and COV002, which included a single-blind randomized controlled phase 2/3 trial of AZD1222 (ChAdOx1 nCoV-19) in healthy adults. For TCRbeta chain sequencing, PBMC samples were collected from trial participants at day 0 and at day 28 after the second dose. The chain was built from TRBV5-4 and TRBJ2-7, with TRBD2 matching 8 junction bases. This specimen consisted of peripheral blood, obtained on day 0 of AZD1222 vaccination. This receptor was identified in an adult in good health. Here the CDR3 is given as CASSLADGGAYEQYF. The DNA reads as follows: TGTGCCAGCAGCTTGGCCGACGGGGGGGCCTACGAGCAGTACTTC.